This T cell receptor beta chain was recorded in a study of regulatory T cells in long-lasting Graves disease. About the research overall: Patients newly diagnosed with Graves' had been on antithyroid drugs for under 3 months.

Points from the study as a whole: Segments TRBV28, TRBJ1-2 and TRBJ2-5 showed preferential usage in persistent disease.

According to the study, TCR beta libraries were built with iRepertoire HTBI primers and CDR3-region Arm-PCR. MiXCR, applied by TCRdb to the multiplex PCR reads, yields one record per CDR3 protein. Here the sample spans about 420,000 distinct CDR3 sequences, less than 20% being singletons. Documented time point: newly diagnosed GD, antithyroid drugs for less than 3 months. After RNA was extracted from PBMCs, the TCR library was made from it. With regard to this clonotype: Its target is not known.

V was clipped by 1 base and J by 2 bases, with 12 bases between them. The CDR3 contains 15 residues. Germline V lookup: CDR1 LGHDT, CDR2 YNNKEL (reference sequence). This same sample was also part of a study on T cells in Graves' hyperthyroidism and ophthalmopathy. According to that study: Exclusion followed for patients with uncontrolled infection, other autoimmune disease, pregnancy or lactation.

The clonotype was recovered from a woman in her late teens or twenties with Graves disease. The chain uses TRBV3-1 and TRBJ2-7, with D hard to call. The sequencing used peripheral blood mononuclear cells (PBMCs), collected at new diagnosis, from a patient treated with antithyroid drugs. The CDR3 sequence is CASSQGPSATYEQYF. In DNA form, the CDR3 reads TGTGCCAGCAGCCAAGGTCCCAGCGCTACCTACGAGCAGTACTTC.